These T cell receptor beta chains were read from a single sample in a study of control samples from healthy donors and cancer patients. TCRdb's copy holds only in-frame clones and misses some; the assay was immunoSEQ multiplex PCR. The data show around 110,000 clones, 85% to 90% seen once. Sequencing was performed on PBMCs. The receptors come from a woman in her fifties or sixties with colorectal cancer. The CDR3 runs from the conserved cysteine through the conserved F or W. The D gene is left open where the match is weak. Size is omitted from some rows. Given values are once, few, many or a class for expanded clones.

v_call: TRBV28
d_call: NA
clone_size: NA
cdr3_length: 14
j_call: TRBJ1-1
cdr3_nt: TGTGCCAGCAGTGGGGATGTACGGGGGGTTGAAGCTTTCTTT
cdr3_aa: CASSGDVRGVEAFF

v_call: TRBV5-1
d_call: NA
clone_size: NA
cdr3_length: 16
j_call: TRBJ2-7
cdr3_nt: TGCGCCAGCAGCGTATCCGGGACACCTATATCCGTGGAGCAGTACTTC
cdr3_aa: CASSVSGTPISVEQYF

v_call: TRBV5-1
d_call: TRBD2
clone_size: NA
cdr3_length: 12
j_call: TRBJ2-7
cdr3_nt: TGCGCCAGCAGTCCGGGACTAACAGAGCAGTACTTC
cdr3_aa: CASSPGLTEQYF

v_call: TRBV10-2
d_call: TRBD2
clone_size: NA
cdr3_length: 18
j_call: TRBJ2-7
cdr3_nt: TGCGCCAGCAGTGAGGGCGGGGGGGCCTACGAAATACCCTACGAGCAGTACTTC
cdr3_aa: CASSEGGGAYEIPYEQYF

v_call: TRBV10-3
d_call: TRBD1
clone_size: NA
cdr3_length: 18
j_call: TRBJ1-5
cdr3_nt: TGTGCCATCAGTGAGCCCCGGGACAGCTACCTTAGCAATCAGCCCCAGCATTTT
cdr3_aa: CAISEPRDSYLSNQPQHF

v_call: TRBV10-1
d_call: TRBD2
clone_size: few
cdr3_length: 14
j_call: TRBJ2-7
cdr3_nt: TGCGCCAGCAGTGAGTCTCAGCGGGAGTACGAGCAGTACTTC
cdr3_aa: CASSESQREYEQYF

v_call: TRBV27
d_call: NA
clone_size: NA
cdr3_length: 14
j_call: TRBJ1-2
cdr3_nt: TGTGCCAGCAGTCACAGGACGGGCAGCTATGGCTACACCTTC
cdr3_aa: CASSHRTGSYGYTF

v_call: TRBV7-8
d_call: TRBD1
clone_size: NA
cdr3_length: 19
j_call: TRBJ1-1
cdr3_nt: TGTGCCAGCAGCTTAGGAAACCGGGACAGCCAGTATATGAACACTGAAGCTTTCTTT
cdr3_aa: CASSLGNRDSQYMNTEAFF

v_call: TRBV6-1
d_call: TRBD1
clone_size: NA
cdr3_length: 14
j_call: TRBJ1-1
cdr3_nt: TGTGCCAGCAGTGAAGGACAGGGAAGCACTGAAGCTTTCTTT
cdr3_aa: CASSEGQGSTEAFF

v_call: TRBV19
d_call: TRBD1
clone_size: NA
cdr3_length: 17
j_call: TRBJ1-6
cdr3_nt: TGTGCCAGTAGCCCTTCCCTTGGGACAGGCCCCGCGTGGGTCCTCCACTTT
cdr3_aa: CASSPSLGTGPAWVLHF

v_call: TRBV7-9
d_call: TRBD1
clone_size: NA
cdr3_length: 15
j_call: TRBJ1-1
cdr3_nt: TGTGCCAGCAGCTCGGGGACAGGGTTGAACACTGAAGCTTTCTTT
cdr3_aa: CASSSGTGLNTEAFF

v_call: TRBV7-8
d_call: TRBD2
clone_size: once
cdr3_length: 18
j_call: TRBJ2-1
cdr3_nt: TGTGCCAGCAGCAAAGTAGGGACTAGCGGGAGTTGGTTCGGCGAGCAGTTCTTC
cdr3_aa: CASSKVGTSGSWFGEQFF

v_call: TRBV12-2
d_call: NA
clone_size: NA
cdr3_length: 16
j_call: TRBJ2-2
cdr3_nt: TGTGCAAGTCGCTTAGATGGGAGGGCCTTCAGCGGGGAGCTGTTTTTT
cdr3_aa: CASRLDGRAFSGELFF

v_call: TRBV18
d_call: NA
clone_size: NA
cdr3_length: 12
j_call: TRBJ2-5
cdr3_nt: TGTGCCAGCTCGCGACGACAAGAGACCCAGTACTTC
cdr3_aa: CASSRRQETQYF

v_call: TRBV5-1
d_call: NA
clone_size: NA
cdr3_length: 18
j_call: TRBJ1-2
cdr3_nt: TGCGCCAGCAGCTTGGCGTGGGGGGGTAGTTGGTCTAACTATGGCTACACCTTC
cdr3_aa: CASSLAWGGSWSNYGYTF

v_call: TRBV11-2
d_call: TRBD2
clone_size: NA
cdr3_length: 15
j_call: TRBJ2-3
cdr3_nt: TGTGCCAGCACAAAGGGACTAGCGGGAGTAGATACGCAGTATTTT
cdr3_aa: CASTKGLAGVDTQYF

v_call: TRBV12-3/TRBV12-4
d_call: NA
clone_size: once
cdr3_length: 12
j_call: TRBJ1-5
cdr3_nt: TGTGCCAGCAGCCAGCAGGGTCAGCCCCAGCATTTT
cdr3_aa: CASSQQGQPQHF

v_call: TRBV10-2
d_call: TRBD1
clone_size: NA
cdr3_length: 13
j_call: TRBJ1-5
cdr3_nt: TGCGCCACCGGGGACAGGGGAGTCCAGCCCCAGCATTTT
cdr3_aa: CATGDRGVQPQHF

v_call: TRBV11-3
d_call: NA
clone_size: NA
cdr3_length: 13
j_call: TRBJ2-2
cdr3_nt: TGTGCCAGCAGCTTAATTGGCACCGGGGAGCTGTTTTTT
cdr3_aa: CASSLIGTGELFF

v_call: TRBV7-3
d_call: NA
clone_size: NA
cdr3_length: 13
j_call: TRBJ2-7
cdr3_nt: TGTGCCAGCAGCTTAACTAGCGGCTACGAGCAGTACTTC
cdr3_aa: CASSLTSGYEQYF

v_call: TRBV9
d_call: TRBD1
clone_size: NA
cdr3_length: 15
j_call: TRBJ2-2
cdr3_nt: TGTGCCAGCAGCGTACAGGGGGCAATCACCGGGGAGCTGTTTTTT
cdr3_aa: CASSVQGAITGELFF

v_call: TRBV4-1
d_call: NA
clone_size: NA
cdr3_length: 17
j_call: TRBJ1-5
cdr3_nt: TGCGCCAGCAGCCAAGATATTCTCGCCAGGGGAAGGCAGCCCCAGCATTTT
cdr3_aa: CASSQDILARGRQPQHF

v_call: TRBV7-8
d_call: NA
clone_size: NA
cdr3_length: 12
j_call: TRBJ2-3
cdr3_nt: TGTGCCAGCAGTCCTCTAGTAGTCACGCAGTATTTT
cdr3_aa: CASSPLVVTQYF

v_call: TRBV5-5
d_call: NA
clone_size: NA
cdr3_length: 12
j_call: TRBJ1-5
cdr3_nt: TGTGCCAGCAGTTTCTTCAATCAGCCCCAGCATTTT
cdr3_aa: CASSFFNQPQHF

v_call: TRBV7-6
d_call: NA
clone_size: NA
cdr3_length: 15
j_call: TRBJ2-1
cdr3_nt: TGTGCCAGCAGCGAGGACCCCTGGGAATACAATGAGCAGTTCTTC
cdr3_aa: CASSEDPWEYNEQFF

v_call: TRBV29-1
d_call: NA
clone_size: NA
cdr3_length: 14
j_call: TRBJ1-4
cdr3_nt: TGCAGCGCCAAGACCGGGACAACAAATGAAAAACTGTTTTTT
cdr3_aa: CSAKTGTTNEKLFF

v_call: TRBV30
d_call: TRBD2
clone_size: NA
cdr3_length: 16
j_call: TRBJ2-5
cdr3_nt: TGTGCCTGGAGTGTAAAGGGACTAGCATCGGTGGAGACCCAGTACTTC
cdr3_aa: CAWSVKGLASVETQYF

v_call: TRBV19
d_call: NA
clone_size: NA
cdr3_length: 13
j_call: TRBJ1-4
cdr3_nt: TGTGCCAGTAGGATTTCGGGGGGTGAAAAACTGTTTTTT
cdr3_aa: CASRISGGEKLFF

v_call: TRBV18
d_call: NA
clone_size: once
cdr3_length: 13
j_call: TRBJ1-1
cdr3_nt: TGTGCCAGCTCTTCGGGGGGTAACACTGAAGCTTTCTTT
cdr3_aa: CASSSGGNTEAFF

v_call: TRBV5-1
d_call: NA
clone_size: NA
cdr3_length: 15
j_call: TRBJ1-4
cdr3_nt: TGCGCCAGCAGCATCCGGGGACGAAGGGATGAAAAACTGTTTTTT
cdr3_aa: CASSIRGRRDEKLFF

v_call: TRBV23-1
d_call: TRBD1
clone_size: NA
cdr3_length: 15
j_call: TRBJ2-7
cdr3_nt: TGCGCCAGCAGTCAATCGAACAGGGGGACCTACGAGCAGTACTTC
cdr3_aa: CASSQSNRGTYEQYF

v_call: TRBV5-5
d_call: NA
clone_size: NA
cdr3_length: 15
j_call: TRBJ2-2
cdr3_nt: TGTGCCAGCAACTGGGGCAGGGGAGCTTCCGGGGAGCTGTTTTTT
cdr3_aa: CASNWGRGASGELFF

v_call: TRBV7-3
d_call: NA
clone_size: NA
cdr3_length: 15
j_call: TRBJ2-1
cdr3_nt: TGTGCCAGCAGCACTCAGGACGCCACCTACAATGAGCAGTTCTTC
cdr3_aa: CASSTQDATYNEQFF

v_call: TRBV5-1
d_call: NA
clone_size: NA
cdr3_length: 13
j_call: TRBJ1-1
cdr3_nt: TGCGCCAGCTCCGGCAAGGCGAACACTGAAGCTTTCTTT
cdr3_aa: CASSGKANTEAFF

v_call: TRBV28
d_call: TRBD2
clone_size: NA
cdr3_length: 16
j_call: TRBJ2-5
cdr3_nt: TGTGCCAGCAGTCCTCACACGGGACTAGCGAAAGAGACCCAGTACTTC
cdr3_aa: CASSPHTGLAKETQYF

v_call: TRBV6-2/TRBV6-3
d_call: NA
clone_size: NA
cdr3_length: 14
j_call: TRBJ2-7
cdr3_nt: TGTGCCAGCAGCCCCCAGGCGGCCTCCTACGAGCAGTACTTC
cdr3_aa: CASSPQAASYEQYF

v_call: TRBV18
d_call: NA
clone_size: NA
cdr3_length: 14
j_call: TRBJ1-1
cdr3_nt: TGTGCCAGCTCACCGGGGACAAGAAACTATGAAGCTTTCTTT
cdr3_aa: CASSPGTRNYEAFF

v_call: TRBV30
d_call: TRBD1
clone_size: NA
cdr3_length: 12
j_call: TRBJ2-7
cdr3_nt: TGTGCCACACAGGGGAACTCCTACGAGCAGTACTTC
cdr3_aa: CATQGNSYEQYF

v_call: TRBV7-8
d_call: TRBD1
clone_size: NA
cdr3_length: 16
j_call: TRBJ2-7
cdr3_nt: TGTGCCAGCAGCTTAGCGATGGCAGGGGGAACCTACGAGCAGTACTTC
cdr3_aa: CASSLAMAGGTYEQYF

v_call: TRBV28
d_call: NA
clone_size: NA
cdr3_length: 12
j_call: TRBJ1-2
cdr3_nt: TGTGCCATCGAACGAAGTGGCTATGGCTACACCTTC
cdr3_aa: CAIERSGYGYTF

v_call: TRBV29-1
d_call: NA
clone_size: NA
cdr3_length: 11
j_call: TRBJ1-2
cdr3_nt: TGCAGCGCTTATTCTACTTATGGCTACACCTTC
cdr3_aa: CSAYSTYGYTF

v_call: TRBV5-1
d_call: NA
clone_size: NA
cdr3_length: 15
j_call: TRBJ1-5
cdr3_nt: TGCGCCAGCAGCTTTCAAGGGGACCCAGGTCAGCCCCAGCATTTT
cdr3_aa: CASSFQGDPGQPQHF

v_call: TRBV19
d_call: NA
clone_size: NA
cdr3_length: 16
j_call: TRBJ2-3
cdr3_nt: TGTGCCAGTAGTGTGGGGATCTCGCTGGGCACAGATACGCAGTATTTT
cdr3_aa: CASSVGISLGTDTQYF

v_call: TRBV2
d_call: NA
clone_size: NA
cdr3_length: 12
j_call: TRBJ1-6
cdr3_nt: TGTGCCAGCATTCGTCCAGATTCACCCCTCCACTTT
cdr3_aa: CASIRPDSPLHF

v_call: TRBV28
d_call: NA
clone_size: NA
cdr3_length: 13
j_call: TRBJ2-5
cdr3_nt: TGTGCCAGCAGTTTTCTTGACAGGGAGGGCCAGTACTTC
cdr3_aa: CASSFLDREGQYF